A single sample is the source of the 13 T cell receptor beta chains below, sequenced in a study of Graves' ophthalmopathy and Graves' hyperthyroidism. RNA transcripts served as template for amplifying TCR beta CDR3 sequences. An opening RT-PCR round employed HTBI primers and preceded a second-round multiplex PCR. TCRdb fed the multiplex PCR reads into MiXCR, producing one record per CDR3 protein. The sample contains about half a million distinct CDR3 sequences, around 14% of which appear only once. The sample comprised blood. These receptors came from a woman younger than 45 with Graves' ophthalmopathy.

This clonotype was recorded at least ten times. The CDR3 is CASAKEGPGGVRETQYF. The CDR3 DNA reads TGTGCCAGCGCCAAGGAAGGGCCAGGGGGAGTAAGGGAGACCCAGTACTTC. The chain recombines TRBV6-1 with TRBJ2-5; TRBD1 agrees at 7 bases. V lost 8 bases and J lost 5; bases outside the gene matches: 20. CDR1 and CDR2 (germline): MNHNS, SASEGT. CDR3 length: 17 residues.

This clonotype was observed at least ten times. CDR3 in amino acids: CSVGQGAQSEAFF. The DNA of the CDR3 is TGCAGCGTTGGACAGGGGGCGCAGTCAGAAGCTTTCTTT. The chain employs TRBV29-1 and TRBJ1-1, with 10 bases fitting TRBD1. The CDR3 totals 13 residues. Germline CDR1 and CDR2: SQVTM and ANQGSEA. V shed 4 bases, J shed 8 bases, and the junction held 7 bases outside the gene matches.

The chain is built from TRBV7-3 and TRBJ2-2; TRBD2 aligns across 7 bases. J lost 3 bases, V lost 5 bases, and 15 bases had no gene match. Looked up from germline, CDR1 is SGHTA and CDR2 is FQGTGA. The CDR3 extends over 18 amino acids. CDR3 region: CASSPRLATRIDTGELFF. CDR3 in DNA: TGTGCCAGCAGCCCCCGACTAGCCACACGGATTGACACCGGGGAGCTGTTTTTT. The variable domain in full, completed from reference TRBV7-3 and TRBJ2-2, reads GAGVSQTPSNKVTEKGKYVELRCDPISGHTALYWYRQSLGQGPEFLIYFQGTGAADDSGLPNDRFFAVRPEGSVSTLKIQRTERGDSAVYLCASSPRLATRIDTGELFFGEGSRLTVL.

This clonotype was seen more than once but under ten times. V and J are TRBV6-5 and TRBJ2-2; TRBD1 matches at 11 bases. The trim removed 7 bases at V and 1 base at J, leaving 20 bases unmatched. The CDR3 spans 21 residues. CDR1 and CDR2 from the germline V gene are MNHEY and SVGAGI. DNA for the CDR3: TGTGCCAGCACTCCACTTGACCCCGGGACAGGGGGTATCTTGAACACCGGGGAGCTGTTTTTT. Translation: CASTPLDPGTGGILNTGELFF.

This clonotype has at least ten counts. This chain connects TRBV6-5 to TRBJ2-5, with 7 nucleotides matching TRBD2. V trimming: 3 bases; J trimming: 2 bases; junction bases outside the gene matches: 3. The CDR3 totals 14 residues. CDR1 is MNHEY, CDR2 SVGAGI, per germline. The CDR3 DNA sequence: TGTGCCAGCAGTTATCCGGGACTACAAGAGACCCAGTACTTC. Its translation: CASSYPGLQETQYF.

This clonotype was found many times. The chain is built from TRBV20-1 and TRBJ2-7; D is undetermined. The germline V and J ends were trimmed by 6 bases and 0 bases, with 18 bases remaining between them. The CDR3 runs to 15 residues. Germline CDR1 reads DFQATT; CDR2 reads SNEGSKA (reference sequence). The CDR3: CSAPPPGPNSYEQYF. The DNA for the CDR3 is TGCAGTGCCCCCCCTCCCGGACCAAACTCCTACGAGCAGTACTTC.

This clonotype was counted a few times. The rearrangement uses TRBV25-1 and TRBJ2-4; the D is unclear. From germline, CDR1 is MGHDK and CDR2 SYGVNS. The CDR3 extends over 16 amino acids. The V and J ends lost 3 bases and 1 base respectively, with 13 bases between them. Here the CDR3 DNA reads TGTGCCAGCAGTGATCGGTCCAGTAGTGCCAAAAACATTCAGTACTTC. It encodes CASSDRSSSAKNIQYF.

This clonotype was seen many times. Written as DNA, the CDR3 is TGTGCCAGCAGCTCCCAGCGTGGCAGGGGCTCCGAGACCCAGTACTTC. Its protein is CASSSQRGRGSETQYF. V gene TRBV27 combines with J gene TRBJ2-5, with TRBD1 as a possible D gene (6 bases). CDR3 size: 16 residues. V was pared by 6 bases and J by 5 bases, with 22 bases between. Germline assignment: CDR1 MNHEY and CDR2 SMNVEV (reference sequence).

This clonotype was seen a few times. The chain combines TRBV6-1 with TRBJ1-1; D not certain. CDR1 is MNHNS and CDR2 is SASEGT in the germline V gene. This CDR3 has 14 residues. Trimming stripped 5 bases from V and 5 bases from J, with 15 bases between. This chain's CDR3 is CASSPDWGLTEAFF. CDR3 nucleotides: TGTGCCAGCAGTCCTGACTGGGGATTGACTGAAGCTTTCTTT.

The CDR3 DNA follows: TGTGCCAGCAGCACTCATATGGAATCCTACGAGCAGTACTTC. Translation: CASSTHMESYEQYF. V and J are TRBV13 and TRBJ2-7, with D unresolved. From germline, CDR1 is PRHDT and CDR2 FYEKMQ (reference sequence). V was pared by 5 bases and J by 1 base, with 12 bases between. CDR3 length equals 14 residues.

The chain recombines TRBV6-2 or TRBV6-3 with TRBJ2-5; possibly TRBD2 for D (5 bases). Trimming removed 6 bases from V and 5 bases from J, with 10 bases in between. Per the germline V gene, CDR1 is MNHEY and CDR2 is SVGEGT. The CDR3 is 12 residues long. The CDR3 DNA is TGTGCCAGCAGCGAGGAGCGGGAGACCCAGTACTTC. Amino acids: CASSEERETQYF.

This clonotype was observed at least ten times. This chain connects TRBV20-1 to TRBJ2-7; perhaps TRBD1 as D (6 bases). The germline gives CDR1 DFQATT, CDR2 SNEGSKA (reference sequence). V lost 5 bases and J 2 bases, leaving 16 bases between the germline ends. The CDR3 consists of 14 residues. The CDR3 region is CSALPPGQPYEQYF. The DNA for the CDR3 is TGCAGTGCTCTCCCGCCGGGACAACCCTACGAGCAGTACTTC.

This clonotype was observed at least ten times. Germline and junction disagree at one end, which may indicate a read error. V usage is TRBV28 and J usage is TRBJ1-1; TRBD1 matches 7 bases. The CDR3 spans 13 residues. Germline V gene sequence: CDR1 MDHEN, CDR2 SYDVKM. The CDR3 sequence: CASTKDRYTEALF. The CDR3 nucleotides read TGTGCCAGCACTAAGGACAGGTACACTGAAGCTCTCTTT.